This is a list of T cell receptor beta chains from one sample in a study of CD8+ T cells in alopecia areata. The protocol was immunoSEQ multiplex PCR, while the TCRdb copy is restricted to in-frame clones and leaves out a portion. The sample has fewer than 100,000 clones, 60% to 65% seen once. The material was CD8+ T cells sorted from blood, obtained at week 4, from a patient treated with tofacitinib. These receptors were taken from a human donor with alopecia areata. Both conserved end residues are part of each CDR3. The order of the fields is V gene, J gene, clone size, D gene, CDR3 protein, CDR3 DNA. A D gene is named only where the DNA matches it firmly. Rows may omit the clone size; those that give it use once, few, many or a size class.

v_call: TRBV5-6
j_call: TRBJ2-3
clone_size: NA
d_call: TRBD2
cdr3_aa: CASSFDGRGLDTQYF
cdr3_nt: TGTGCCAGCAGCTTTGACGGGAGGGGACTGGATACGCAGTATTTT

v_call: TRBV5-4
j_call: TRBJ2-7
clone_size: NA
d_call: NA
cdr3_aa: CASSYFGSYEQYF
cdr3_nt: TGTGCCAGCAGCTATTTCGGGTCCTACGAGCAGTACTTC

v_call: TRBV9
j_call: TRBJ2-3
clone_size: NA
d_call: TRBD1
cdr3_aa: CASSVTGASTDTQYF
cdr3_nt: TGTGCCAGCAGTGTGACAGGGGCTAGCACAGATACGCAGTATTTT

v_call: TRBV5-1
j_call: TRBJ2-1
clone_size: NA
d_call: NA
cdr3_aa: CASSLEGPNEQFF
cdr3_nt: TGCGCCAGCAGCTTGGAGGGTCCAAATGAGCAGTTCTTC

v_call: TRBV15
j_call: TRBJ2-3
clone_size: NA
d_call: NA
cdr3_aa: CATSRVQGGLTDTQYF
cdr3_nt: TGTGCCACCAGCAGGGTCCAGGGGGGTCTGACAGATACGCAGTATTTT

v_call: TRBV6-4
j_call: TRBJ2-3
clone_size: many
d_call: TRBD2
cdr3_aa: CASSETSGMDTQYF
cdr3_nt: TGTGCCAGCAGTGAGACTAGCGGGATGGATACGCAGTATTTT

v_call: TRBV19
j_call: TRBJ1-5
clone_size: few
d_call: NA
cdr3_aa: CASSMGTTVPNQPQHF
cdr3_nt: TGTGCCAGTAGTATGGGGACTACAGTTCCGAATCAGCCCCAGCATTTT

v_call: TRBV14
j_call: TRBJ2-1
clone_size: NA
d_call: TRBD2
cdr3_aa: CASSHGLAVYNEQFF
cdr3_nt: TGTGCCAGCAGCCATGGACTAGCGGTTTACAATGAGCAGTTCTTC

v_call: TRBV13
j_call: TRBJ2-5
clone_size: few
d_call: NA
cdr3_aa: CASSLRPGAQYF
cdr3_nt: TGTGCCAGCAGCTTACGACCGGGGGCCCAGTACTTC

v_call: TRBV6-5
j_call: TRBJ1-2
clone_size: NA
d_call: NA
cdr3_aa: CASSQRQVDGYTF
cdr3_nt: TGTGCCAGCAGTCAAAGACAGGTTGATGGCTACACCTTC

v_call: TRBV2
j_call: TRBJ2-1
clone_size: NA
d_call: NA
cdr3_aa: CASSDARSDEQFF
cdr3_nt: TGTGCCAGCAGTGATGCGAGGAGCGATGAGCAGTTCTTC

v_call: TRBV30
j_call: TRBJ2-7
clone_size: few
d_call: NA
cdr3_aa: CAWHKGVWEQYF
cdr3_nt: TGTGCCTGGCACAAGGGGGTTTGGGAGCAGTACTTC

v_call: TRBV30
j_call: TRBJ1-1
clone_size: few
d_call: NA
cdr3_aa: CAWKNSRGATEAFF
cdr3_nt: TGTGCCTGGAAGAATTCGAGGGGGGCTACTGAAGCTTTCTTT

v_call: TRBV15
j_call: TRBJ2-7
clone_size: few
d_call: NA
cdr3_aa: CATSSRQAFYEQYF
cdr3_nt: TGTGCCACCAGCAGTCGGCAGGCTTTCTACGAGCAGTACTTC

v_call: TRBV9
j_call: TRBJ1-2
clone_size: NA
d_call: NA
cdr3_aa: CASSGTEIPNYGYTF
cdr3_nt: TGTGCCAGCAGCGGGACAGAGATACCTAACTATGGCTACACCTTC

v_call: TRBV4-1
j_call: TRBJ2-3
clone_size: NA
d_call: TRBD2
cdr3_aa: CASSQAAGADTQYF
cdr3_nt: TGCGCCAGCAGCCAAGCAGCGGGGGCAGATACGCAGTATTTT

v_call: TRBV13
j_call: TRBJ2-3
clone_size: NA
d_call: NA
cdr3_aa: CASSLFQRPTDTQYF
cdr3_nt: TGTGCCAGCAGCTTATTCCAGCGGCCCACAGATACGCAGTATTTT

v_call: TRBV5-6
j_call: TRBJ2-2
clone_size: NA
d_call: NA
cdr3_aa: CASSLEFRLVNTGELFF
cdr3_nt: TGTGCCAGTAGCTTGGAATTCCGACTAGTGAACACCGGGGAGCTGTTTTTT

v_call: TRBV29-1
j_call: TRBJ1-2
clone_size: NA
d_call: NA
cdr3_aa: CSVDSEGANYGYTF
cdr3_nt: TGCAGCGTTGACAGTGAGGGTGCTAACTATGGCTACACCTTC

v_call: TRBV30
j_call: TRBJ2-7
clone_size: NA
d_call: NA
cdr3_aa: CAWAVPRSLSYEQYF
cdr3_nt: TGTGCCTGGGCGGTGCCGAGGTCGCTATCCTACGAGCAGTACTTC

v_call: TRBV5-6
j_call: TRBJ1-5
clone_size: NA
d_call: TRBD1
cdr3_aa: CASSFDAEDRAPGFQPQHF
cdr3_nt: TGTGCCAGCAGCTTTGATGCTGAGGACAGGGCCCCTGGTTTTCAGCCCCAGCATTTT

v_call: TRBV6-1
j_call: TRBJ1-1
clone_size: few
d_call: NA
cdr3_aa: CASVRLNTEAFF
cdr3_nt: TGTGCCAGCGTTCGCCTGAACACTGAAGCTTTCTTT

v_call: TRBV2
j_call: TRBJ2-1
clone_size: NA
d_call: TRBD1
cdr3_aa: CASSDSGTAYNEQFF
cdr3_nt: TGTGCCAGCAGTGATTCCGGGACAGCATACAATGAGCAGTTCTTC

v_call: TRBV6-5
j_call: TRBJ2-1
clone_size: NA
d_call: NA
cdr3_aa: CASSYADSYNEQFF
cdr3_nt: TGTGCCAGCAGTTACGCGGACAGCTACAATGAGCAGTTCTTC

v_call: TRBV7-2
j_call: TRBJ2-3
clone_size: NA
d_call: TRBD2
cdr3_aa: CASSPTALAGDTDTQYF
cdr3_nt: TGTGCCAGCAGCCCGACCGCCCTAGCGGGAGACACAGATACGCAGTATTTT

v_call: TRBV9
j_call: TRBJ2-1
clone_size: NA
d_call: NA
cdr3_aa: CASSVSSVGQEQFF
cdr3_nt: TGTGCCAGCAGCGTTTCTAGCGTGGGCCAAGAGCAGTTCTTC

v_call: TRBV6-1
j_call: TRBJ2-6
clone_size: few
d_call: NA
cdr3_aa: CASSEAGSGANVLTF
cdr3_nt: TGTGCCAGCAGCGAGGCAGGTTCTGGGGCCAACGTCCTGACTTTC

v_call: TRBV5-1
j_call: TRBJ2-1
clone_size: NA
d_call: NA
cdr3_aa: CASSLPAGIYNEQFF
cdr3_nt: TGCGCCAGCAGCTTGCCTGCGGGGATATACAATGAGCAGTTCTTC

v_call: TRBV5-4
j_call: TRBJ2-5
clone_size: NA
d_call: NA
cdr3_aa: CASSSGYGGLEETQYF
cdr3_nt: TGTGCCAGCAGCTCCGGCTACGGGGGGCTAGAGGAGACCCAGTACTTC

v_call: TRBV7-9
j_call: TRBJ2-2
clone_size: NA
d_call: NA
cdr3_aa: CASSSWAGEELFF
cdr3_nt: TGTGCCAGCAGCTCGTGGGCCGGGGAGGAGCTGTTTTTT

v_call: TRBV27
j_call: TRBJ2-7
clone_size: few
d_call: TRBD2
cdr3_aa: CASSSRLAGGRNEQYF
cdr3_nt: TGTGCCAGCAGTTCCCGACTAGCGGGAGGGAGGAACGAGCAGTACTTC

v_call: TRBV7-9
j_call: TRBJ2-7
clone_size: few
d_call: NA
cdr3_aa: CASSSSTRQPYEQYF
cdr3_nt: TGTGCCAGCAGCTCGTCAACGAGACAGCCATACGAGCAGTACTTC

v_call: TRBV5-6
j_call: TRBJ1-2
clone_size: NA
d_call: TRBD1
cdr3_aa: CASSLRDRASYGYTF
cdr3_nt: TGTGCCAGCAGCTTGAGGGACAGGGCCAGCTATGGCTACACCTTC

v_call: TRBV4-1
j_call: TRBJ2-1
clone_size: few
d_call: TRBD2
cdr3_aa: CASSPQPGGAINEQFF
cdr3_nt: TGCGCCAGCAGCCCTCAGCCCGGGGGGGCCATCAATGAGCAGTTCTTC

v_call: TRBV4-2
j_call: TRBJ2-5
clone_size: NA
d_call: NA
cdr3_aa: CASSQEDTHREAQYF
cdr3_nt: TGTGCCAGCAGCCAAGAAGATACCCACAGGGAGGCCCAGTACTTC

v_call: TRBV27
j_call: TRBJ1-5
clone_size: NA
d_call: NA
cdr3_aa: CASGLGGQPQHF
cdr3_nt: TGTGCCAGCGGGCTGGGAGGGCAGCCCCAGCATTTT

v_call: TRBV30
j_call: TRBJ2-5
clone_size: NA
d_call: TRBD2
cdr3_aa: CAWTSGLEETQYF
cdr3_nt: TGTGCCTGGACTAGCGGGTTGGAAGAGACCCAGTACTTC

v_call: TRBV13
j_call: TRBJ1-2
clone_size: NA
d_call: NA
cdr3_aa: CASSFQGKRGYTF
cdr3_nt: TGTGCCAGCAGCTTCCAGGGGAAAAGGGGCTACACCTTC

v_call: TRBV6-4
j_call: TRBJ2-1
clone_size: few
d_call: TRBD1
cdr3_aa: CASSYPRGTGAYNEQFF
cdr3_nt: TGTGCCAGCAGCTATCCTCGGGGGACAGGGGCCTACAATGAGCAGTTCTTC

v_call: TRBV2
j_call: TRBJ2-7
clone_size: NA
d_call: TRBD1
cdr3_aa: CASRGTGQRYYEQYF
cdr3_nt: TGTGCCAGCAGAGGGACGGGACAGAGATACTACGAGCAGTACTTC

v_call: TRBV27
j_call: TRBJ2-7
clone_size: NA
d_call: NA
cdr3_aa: CASGPGTKGYEQYF
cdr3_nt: TGTGCCAGCGGGCCCGGGACAAAGGGCTACGAGCAGTACTTC

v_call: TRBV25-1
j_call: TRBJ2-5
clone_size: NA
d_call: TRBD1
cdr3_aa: CASSDRQGGGTQYF
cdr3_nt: TGTGCCAGCAGTGACAGACAGGGTGGGGGGACCCAGTACTTC

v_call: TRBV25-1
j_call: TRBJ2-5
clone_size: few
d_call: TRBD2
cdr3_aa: CASSASGGKETQYF
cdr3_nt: TGTGCCAGCAGTGCCTCGGGGGGAAAAGAGACCCAGTACTTC

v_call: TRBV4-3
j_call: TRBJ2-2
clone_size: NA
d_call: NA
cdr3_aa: CASSPEGTPNTGELFF
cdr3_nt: TGCGCCAGCAGCCCGGAGGGGACACCGAACACCGGGGAGCTGTTTTTT